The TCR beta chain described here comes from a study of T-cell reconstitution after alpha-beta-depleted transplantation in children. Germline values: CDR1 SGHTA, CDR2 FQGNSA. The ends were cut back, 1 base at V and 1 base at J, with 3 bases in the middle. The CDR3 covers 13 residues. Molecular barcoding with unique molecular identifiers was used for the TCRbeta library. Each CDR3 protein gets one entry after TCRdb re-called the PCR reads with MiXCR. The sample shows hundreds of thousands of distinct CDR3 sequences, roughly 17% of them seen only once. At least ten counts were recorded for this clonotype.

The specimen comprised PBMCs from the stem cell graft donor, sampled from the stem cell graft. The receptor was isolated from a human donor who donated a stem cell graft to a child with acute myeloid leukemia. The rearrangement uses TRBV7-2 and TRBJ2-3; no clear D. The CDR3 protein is CASSLVGTDTQYF. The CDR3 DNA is TGTGCCAGCAGCTTAGTTGGCACAGATACGCAGTATTTT. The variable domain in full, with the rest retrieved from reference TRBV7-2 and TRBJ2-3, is GAGVSQSPSNKVTEKGKDVELRCDPISGHTALYWYRQSLGQGLEFLIYFQGNSAPDKSGLPSDRFSAERTGGSVSTLTIQRTQQEDSAVYLCASSLVGTDTQYFGPGTRLTVL.